Listed here are 11 T cell receptor beta chains from one sample, sequenced in a study of human T cells and chemical hapten exposure. One entry per CDR3 protein, called by TCRdb with MiXCR from the RACE reads. The sample carries 150,000 to 200,000 distinct CDR3 sequences, 28% recorded once. Time point reported: patch test 3, about 24 weeks after DPC sensitization. Treatment in this sample: therapeutic diphenylcyclopropenone sensitization with weekly scalp DPC. The specimen was whole blood, collected in connection with sensitization to the hapten diphenylcyclopropenone (DPC). Every receptor here comes from a woman aged 18-29 years with alopecia areata. Some clones in this sample may be carry-over from other donors' samples.

This clonotype was seen more than once but under ten times. The V call is TRBV2, the J call TRBJ2-1, with TRBD1 matching 12 bases. CDR3 length: 10 amino acids. The V segment lost 6 bases and the J segment 16 bases; nucleotides outside the gene matches: 1. CDR1 is SNHLY and CDR2 is FYNNEI in the germline V gene. CDR3 loop: CASRGQGAFF. CDR3 in DNA: TGTGCCAGCAGGGGACAGGGGGCTTTCTTC.

This chain connects TRBV7-2 to TRBJ2-2; a weak D match, TRBD1 (5 bases). The CDR3 loop spans 16 amino acids. Trimming left V 0 bases short and J 7 bases short, with 15 bases between. Looked up from germline, CDR1 is SGHTA and CDR2 is FQGNSA. The CDR3 coding sequence is TGTGCCAGCAGCTTAGCTCCAGGGCCTAGGGGCGGGGAGCTGTTTTTT. Its translation: CASSLAPGPRGGELFF.

CDR3 nucleotides: TGTGCCAGCAGCTTGGCTCCAGGGCGCAATCAGCCCCAGCATTTT. Protein: CASSLAPGRNQPQHF. This sequence joins TRBV5-6 and TRBJ1-5, with D perhaps matching TRBD1 (5 bases). Per the germline V gene, CDR1 is SGHDT and CDR2 is YYEEEE. V lost 0 bases and J 2 bases, leaving 9 bases between the germline ends. The CDR3 totals 15 residues.

The rearrangement joins TRBV7-8 to TRBJ2-2; 7 bases are a match to TRBD1. Per germline, CDR1 SGHVS and CDR2 FQNEAQ. Trimming at V came to 2 bases and at J to 5 bases, leaving 5 bases not matched to a gene. The CDR3 has 15 amino acids. CDR3 nucleotides: TGTGCCAGCAGCTTATTAGTCAGGGGGACCGGGGAGCTGTTTTTT. It yields the protein CASSLLVRGTGELFF.

The gene calls are TRBV7-2 and TRBJ2-5, with 7 bases that match TRBD1. Germline values: CDR1 SGHTA, CDR2 FQGNSA. V shed 5 bases and J 9 bases; nucleotides not matched to a gene: 9. The CDR3 is made up of 13 amino acids. The CDR3, as DNA: TGTGCCAGCAGCCCGGGCCAGGGGGTACCCCAGTACTTC. This codes for CASSPGQGVPQYF.

The chain carries TRBV30 and TRBJ1-2; D is unclear. The V gene's germline CDR1 is GTSNPN and CDR2 SVGIG (reference sequence). The CDR3 loop spans 14 amino acids. V was trimmed by 0 bases and J by 7 bases, leaving 15 bases between them. The CDR3 spells CAWSVGMARAGYTF. The CDR3 DNA is TGTGCCTGGAGTGTTGGAATGGCCCGAGCTGGCTACACCTTC.

This clonotype was observed a few times. The chain links TRBV20-1 to TRBJ1-4, with 9 bases lining up with TRBD1. Trimming took 3 bases from V and 12 from J; bases not matched to a gene: 8. There are 13 residues in the CDR3. The V gene's germline CDR1 is DFQATT and CDR2 SNEGSKA (reference sequence). The CDR3 loop reads CSASPQGAGELFF. CDR3 bases: TGCAGTGCTAGCCCACAGGGGGCTGGGGAACTGTTTTTT.

V is TRBV20-1 and J is TRBJ2-7; no definite D call. The germline CDR1 and CDR2 sequences are DFQATT and SNEGSKA (reference sequence). The CDR3 loop spans 14 amino acids. V was pared by 0 bases and J by 5 bases, with 14 bases between. The CDR3: CSARDLKQFNEQYF. CDR3 nucleotides: TGCAGTGCTAGAGATCTAAAACAGTTCAACGAGCAGTACTTC.

This clonotype showed up just a few times. The V call is TRBV6-2 or TRBV6-3, the J call TRBJ1-4; unclear D gene. The CDR3 length is 14 residues. V was trimmed by 5 bases and J by 6 bases, leaving 13 bases between them. Germline values: CDR1 MNHEY, CDR2 SVGEGT. In nucleotides, the CDR3 is TGTGCCAGCAGTGATTGGTTTCGGGATGAAAAACTGTTTTTT. Encoded protein: CASSDWFRDEKLFF.

The chain has TRBV25-1 and TRBJ2-5, with 7 bases lining up with TRBD1. The length of the CDR3 is 14 residues. CDR1 MGHDK and CDR2 SYGVNS come from the germline V gene. J was trimmed by 1 base and V by 4 bases; bases with no gene match: 3. CDR3 sequence (DNA): TGTGCCAGCAGTGGGGACAGTTCCCAAGAGACCCAGTACTTC. Protein product: CASSGDSSQETQYF.

The chain carries TRBV2 and TRBJ1-1; D is possibly TRBD1 (6 bases). The CDR3 is 13 amino acids. V lost 10 bases and J 4 bases, leaving 16 bases between the germline ends. Germline V gene sequence: CDR1 SNHLY, CDR2 FYNNEI. CDR3 sequence: CATATGGATEAFF. The CDR3 DNA reads TGTGCCACCGCCACCGGGGGGGCCACTGAAGCTTTCTTT. The full variable domain, rest sourced from reference TRBV2 and TRBJ1-1, is EPEVTQTPSHQVTQMGQEVILRCVPISNHLYFYWYRQILGQKVEFLVSFYNNEISEKSEIFDDQFSVERPDGSNFTLKIRSTKLEDSAMYFCATATGGATEAFFGQGTRLTVV.